The next 8 T cell receptor beta chains were all read from a single sample in a study of T-cell memory formation after mild COVID-19. In TCRdb, the 5' RACE reads were re-called with MiXCR into one record per CDR3 protein. Found here are around 250,000 distinct CDR3 sequences, 15% to 20% of them singletons; the top ten hold roughly 23%. The sequenced material came from PBMCs or a T cell subset sorted from them (not recorded which). The receptors were gathered from a man aged 18 to 29 who had mild COVID-19 (a few samples of this study predate the infection). Cell type and time point are not known.

Many counts were recorded for this clonotype. The J gene is TRBJ1-1, the V gene TRBV2; TRBD1 matches 8 bases. The CDR3 spans 13 residues. The junction had 6 bases not matched to a gene; V was cut back by 2 bases and J by 10 bases. CDR1 SNHLY and CDR2 FYNNEI come from the germline V gene. CDR3 DNA: TGTGCCAGCAGTGAATCAGGGGGCCTCGCAGCTTTCTTT. Its protein product is CASSESGGLAAFF.

This clonotype was seen only a few times. The chain recombines TRBV24-1 with TRBJ2-3; 7 bases match TRBD1. CDR3 size: 15 residues. Germline values: CDR1 KGHDR, CDR2 SFDVKD. The trim removed 7 bases at V and 0 bases at J, leaving 6 bases unmatched. The CDR3 nucleotides are TGTGCCACCAGCCCGGGACAGCCAAGCACAGATACGCAGTATTTT. Translating it yields CATSPGQPSTDTQYF.

The chain joins TRBV10-3 to TRBJ1-5, with D tentatively TRBD1 (6 bases). Germline CDR1 reads ENHRY; CDR2 reads SYGVKD. This CDR3 is built from 15 residues. Trimming pared 3 bases from V and 7 bases from J, leaving 16 bases between. The CDR3 DNA follows: TGTGCCATCAGTGACAGGGATAAGGGGGACCAGCCCCAGCATTTT. As protein: CAISDRDKGDQPQHF.

In this sample, this clonotype turned up a few times. The chain joins TRBV6-5 to TRBJ1-1, with 8 bases that match TRBD1. J gave up 7 bases and V 7 bases, and 2 bases lay outside the gene matches. The CDR3 runs to 11 residues. The germline gives CDR1 MNHEY, CDR2 SVGAGI. The CDR3 loop is CASTGTGEAFF. The CDR3, as DNA: TGTGCCAGCACCGGGACAGGTGAAGCTTTCTTT.

V usage is TRBV5-8 and J usage is TRBJ2-5, with D uncertain. The germline gives CDR1 SGHTS, CDR2 YDEGEE. The CDR3 has 11 residues. With 2 bases removed from V and 6 bases from J, the gap between germline ends came to 5 bases. The CDR3 DNA reads TGTGCCAGCAGCTTAATTCAGACCCAGTACTTC. It specifies CASSLIQTQYF.

The chain combines TRBV6-5 with TRBJ2-3, with 12 bases identical to TRBD2. V lost 0 bases, J lost 6 bases, and 10 bases stayed unmatched. The CDR3 covers 18 residues. Germline CDR1 reads MNHEY; CDR2 reads SVGAGI. The CDR3 DNA reads as TGTGCCAGCAGTTACTCGTCGTCTAGCGGGGGGGCTTTGGATACGCAGTATTTT. Translating it yields CASSYSSSSGGALDTQYF.

The chain links TRBV7-9 to TRBJ2-2, with D possibly matching TRBD1 (6 bases). The germline gives CDR1 SEHNR, CDR2 FQNEAQ (reference sequence). V lost 8 bases to trimming and J lost 4 bases, with 14 bases between them. The CDR3 has 14 amino acids. CDR3: CASPVQGTTGELFF. The CDR3 DNA reads as TGTGCCAGCCCCGTGCAGGGGACCACCGGGGAGCTGTTTTTT.

This rearrangement joins TRBV18 to TRBJ1-6, with 10 bases identical to TRBD1. This CDR3 has 17 amino acids. Germline V lookup: CDR1 KGHSH, CDR2 LQKENI. V lost 0 bases, J lost 7 bases, and 6 bases stayed unmatched. The CDR3 nucleotides read TGTGCCAGCTCACCACCGAATGGACAGGGGGGGAATTCACCCCTCCACTTT. It codes for CASSPPNGQGGNSPLHF.